These 4 T cell receptor beta chains were sequenced from one sample in a study of blood T cell repertoires in COVID-19. Some clones are missing from TCRdb's copy, which holds only in-frame ones; the method was immunoSEQ multiplex PCR. The table has around 300,000 clones, approximately 86% seen once. Material: PBMCs or T cells enriched from blood (not recorded which). The receptors come from a woman aged 18-29 years who had recovered from COVID-19.

The V and J genes are TRBV15 and TRBJ1-2; tentatively, D is TRBD1 (5 bases). The CDR3 length is 15 residues. CDR1 and CDR2 (germline): LNHNV, YYDKDF (reference sequence). Trimming shortened V by 1 base and J by 2 bases, and 11 bases separated the two germline ends. The CDR3 nucleotides read TGTGCCACCAGCAGAGGGTGGGGGGTGAACTATGGCTACACCTTC. It codes for CATSRGWGVNYGYTF.

The V call is TRBV5-1, the J call TRBJ2-3, with 15 bases aligning to TRBD2. The V and J ends lost 4 bases and 2 bases, in that order; junction bases with no gene match: 11. Germline lookup yields CDR1 SGHRS and CDR2 YFSETQ. The CDR3 is 19 amino acids. CDR3 in DNA: TGCGCCAGCAGCGACCTACTGGGACTAGCGGGAGGTCTCACAGATACGCAGTATTTT. It codes for CASSDLLGLAGGLTDTQYF.

This sequence joins TRBV2 and TRBJ2-1, with D perhaps TRBD2 (5 bases). This CDR3 comprises 19 residues. Germline loops: CDR1 SNHLY, CDR2 FYNNEI. V dropped 0 bases and J dropped 0 bases, with 18 bases sitting between them. CDR3 in DNA: TGTGCCAGCAGTGAAGCGGGGAATTGGCCGGGGAGCTCCTACAATGAGCAGTTCTTC. Its protein product is CASSEAGNWPGSSYNEQFF.

This clone came up once. The chain uses TRBV5-1 and TRBJ2-1; 11 positions agree with TRBD1. After removal of 5 bases from V and 9 bases from J, the junction contained 4 bases not matched to a gene. Germline V gene data show CDR1 as SGHRS and CDR2 as YFSETQ. The CDR3 sequence is 13 residues long. The CDR3 nucleotides read TGCGCCAGCAGGGACAGGGGGCCAACTGAGCAGTTCTTC. Translating it yields CASRDRGPTEQFF.